This is a list of T cell receptor beta chains from one sample in a study of shared clonotypes between healthy human individuals. TCRdb keeps only in-frame clones here, not all; method: immunoSEQ multiplex PCR. The sample includes fewer than 650,000 clones, approximately 80% of them seen just once. The sample taken for sequencing was PBMCs. These receptors were obtained from a woman aged 40-49 years in good health. Some clones in this sample may be carry-over from other donors' samples. Each CDR3 is given with its conserved first and last residue.

>TRBJ2-7|TRBV5-5
CASSLGVSTYEQYF
>TRBJ2-1|TRBV7-9
CASSPRGSPGNEQFF
>TRBJ2-1|TRBV7-9
CASSLGSSGEQFF
>TRBJ1-2|TRBV5-1
CASSLAARGGYTF
>TRBJ2-1|TRBV20-1
CSASRGAEQFF
>TRBJ1-1|TRBV28
CASSLRVTEAFF
>TRBJ2-5|TRBV30
CAWSVQAGREQYF
>TRBJ1-4|TRBV6-5
CASSSPGGDTNEKLFF
>TRBJ2-7|TRBV6-1
CASSGLAGLYEQYF
>TRBJ1-1|TRBV7-9
CASGGGQTMNTEAFF
>TRBJ2-7|TRBV29-1
CSAKTVSSYEQYF
>TRBJ2-7|TRBV21-1
CASPAASRQPESSYEQYF
>TRBJ1-5|TRBV5-1
CASSFIPGDNQAQHF
>TRBJ1-5|TRBV5-4
CASSFGGQGTNQPQHF
>TRBJ1-1|TRBV6-5
CASSGTGGTEAFF
>-|TRBV28
CASKGTGGSHEQYF
>TRBJ1-4|TRBV5-1
CASSLDGSRLEKLFF
>TRBJ2-1|TRBV5-4
CASSSQGAHNEQFF
>TRBJ2-5|TRBV9
CASSAGHRGETQYF
>TRBJ2-1|TRBV6-4
CASSITGGSYNEQFF
>TRBJ2-5|TRBV7-3
CASSRGRQETQYF
>TRBJ2-2|TRBV28
CASSLSPTGLTGELFF
>TRBJ2-7|TRBV19
CASSIASGGLYEQYF
>TRBJ2-3|TRBV7-2
CASRGGASTDTQYF
>TRBJ2-5|TRBV7-3
CASSPSRPETQYF
>TRBJ2-5|TRBV18
CASSQLRQETQYF
>TRBJ2-7|TRBV7-8
CASSQTHASLYEQYF
>TRBJ2-7|TRBV7-2
CASSLYGSEQYF